This T cell receptor (beta chain) appears in the sequencing data of a study of OX40 agonist ivuxolimab in advanced cancers. Study background: Partial response was recorded in three patients: one hepatocellular carcinoma and two cutaneous melanoma cases. Study-wide points: With doses of 0.1 to 3.0 mg/kg, CD4+ and CD8+ blood T cells had undergone clonal expansion by week 6.

A note on this clone: Its cognate antigen is unknown.

The V gene's germline CDR1 is SGDLS and CDR2 YYNGEE. The CDR3 is made up of 15 amino acids. Trimming removed 0 bases from V and 8 bases from J, with 17 bases in between. The protocol was immunoSEQ multiplex PCR, while the TCRdb copy is restricted to in-frame clones and leaves out a portion. Of roughly 86,000 clones listed, 75% to 95% are singletons. The sequence was obtained from an adult with an advanced solid tumor such as melanoma, head and neck, liver or kidney cancer. V and J are TRBV9 and TRBJ2-5; tentatively, D is TRBD2 (6 bases). Sequenced material: CD4+ or CD8+ T cells sorted from blood, taken in a trial of the OX40 agonist ivuxolimab. The CDR3 region has the DNA TGTGCCAGCAGCGTAGGGGACTCTGGGTGGGGAACCCAGTACTTC. Protein sequence: CASSVGDSGWGTQYF.